This T cell receptor beta chain was sequenced during a study of blood T cell repertoires in COVID-19. In the study overall: The United States, Italy and Spain provided the acute and convalescent COVID-19 samples.

This clone was detected only a few times. Per the original methods: Estimates of nucleated cell counts were drawn from the amplification of reference gene primers. Clones were sequenced by immunoSEQ multiplex PCR, and TCRdb holds only the in-frame ones, with some missing. V, J and clone size reflect that table, while D and trimming were determined from the DNA. The sample holds tens of thousands of clones; 84% are singletons and the top ten take 15% to 20%. Enrollment of patients from Seattle took place during active infection, with longitudinal follow-up. The CDR3 is 17 amino acids. Germline values: CDR1 LNHNV, CDR2 YYDKDF (reference sequence). Trimming left V 0 bases short and J 2 bases short, with 16 bases between.

This sequence joins TRBV15 and TRBJ1-1, with D possibly being TRBD1 (5 bases). Sequencing was carried out using peripheral blood. The TCR was taken from a man aged 55 to 70 with COVID-19, enrolled during active disease. CDR3 nucleotides: TGTGCCACCAGCAGAGATTTGGACATCTCGGCAAACACTGAAGCTTTCTTT. Amino acid sequence: CATSRDLDISANTEAFF. The whole variable domain, remainder taken from reference TRBV15 and TRBJ1-1, is DAMVIQNPRYQVTQFGKPVTLSCSQTLNHNVMYWYQQKSSQAPKLLFHYYDKDFNNEADTPDNFQSRRPNTSFCFLDIRSPGLGDTAMYLCATSRDLDISANTEAFFGQGTRLTVV.